A few counts support the clone carrying this T cell receptor (beta chain). The antigen remains undetermined. This sample stems from a study of shared clonotypes between healthy human individuals. The assay was immunoSEQ multiplex PCR, and TCRdb's table has in-frame clones only and misses some. The profile shows some 450,000 clones, around 77% of them singletons. Overall study results and limits: The donor pool, a small one, limited the genetic and exposure-history diversity represented. Clonotype sharing among donors, it was expected, would be affected by sequencing depth.

Germline V gene data show CDR1 as SGHTA and CDR2 as FQGNSA. The V end lost 5 bases, the J end lost 0 bases, and 11 bases lay between the germline ends. The CDR3 covers 14 residues. Healthy HIV-negative adults with no recent acute infections or vaccinations were recruited as donors. This chain uses TRBV7-2 with TRBJ2-7; D call uncertain. The clonotype comes from a woman in her forties in good health. Some clones in this sample may be carry-over from other donors' samples. The specimen sequenced was PBMCs. The CDR3 spells CASSPRLTSYEQYF. CDR3 DNA: TGTGCCAGCAGCCCCAGACTTACCTCCTACGAGCAGTACTTC.